The source of this T cell receptor beta chain is a study of blood T cell repertoires in COVID-19. The wider study: Acute-phase and convalescent COVID-19 samples originated in the United States, Italy and Spain. T cells, B-cell-depleted T cells, or PBMCs provided the cDNA or gDNA that served as material.

With 3 bases clipped from V and 7 bases from J, the junction kept 5 bases outside the gene matches. Germline V gene lookup returns CDR1 SGDLS and CDR2 YYNGEE. This CDR3 comprises 15 residues. Produced via immunoSEQ multiplex PCR; TCRdb's table is partial and in-frame only. The sample lists roughly 200,000 clones; around 85% were seen once. What was sequenced was PBMCs or T cells enriched from blood (not recorded which). This receptor was identified in a man aged 40-49 years who had recovered from COVID-19. The chain has TRBV9 and TRBJ1-6; 9 bases line up with TRBD1. The CDR3 DNA follows: TGTGCCAGCAGCGGCACCGGGACAGGGAATTCACCCCTCCACTTT. Translating it yields CASSGTGTGNSPLHF. Drawing the rest from reference TRBV9 and TRBJ1-6, the complete variable domain is DSGVTQTPKHLITATGQRVTLRCSPRSGDLSVYWYQQSLDQGLQFLIQYYNGEERAKGNILERFSAQQFPDLHSELNLSSLELGDSALYFCASSGTGTGNSPLHFGNGTRLTVT.